This is a list of T cell receptor beta chains from one sample in a study of blood T cell repertoires in COVID-19. Assay: immunoSEQ multiplex PCR; the TCRdb copy retains only in-frame clones and omits some. The sample includes about 190,000 clones, approximately 79% of them seen just once. Sequenced material: peripheral blood. The origin of the receptors is a woman aged 45 to 65 with acute or convalescent COVID-19. The CDR3 runs from the conserved cysteine through the conserved F or W. A D gene is named only where the DNA matches it firmly. Clone size is stated in some rows and not others, as once, few, many or a class when expanded.

v_call: TRBV12-3/TRBV12-4
clone_size: .
d_call: TRBD1
j_call: TRBJ1-2
cdr3_aa: CASSPRTGGDVF
cdr3_nt: TGTGCCAGCAGTCCTCGGACAGGCGGAGATGTTTTT

v_call: TRBV19
clone_size: .
d_call: .
j_call: TRBJ1-2
cdr3_aa: CASSSQTGGNYGYTF
cdr3_nt: TGTGCCAGTAGTAGCCAGACAGGAGGTAACTATGGCTACACCTTC

v_call: TRBV11-3
clone_size: .
d_call: .
j_call: TRBJ2-7
cdr3_aa: CASSPNSQGPTEQYF
cdr3_nt: TGTGCCAGCAGCCCGAACTCACAGGGTCCCACGGAGCAGTACTTC

v_call: TRBV7-2
clone_size: .
d_call: TRBD1
j_call: TRBJ2-7
cdr3_aa: CASSGRTGTANEQYF
cdr3_nt: TGTGCCAGCAGCGGTCGAACCGGGACAGCTAACGAGCAGTACTTC

v_call: TRBV21-1
clone_size: .
d_call: .
j_call: TRBJ1-3
cdr3_aa: CASSKVMGGQLHSGNTIYF
cdr3_nt: TGTGCCAGCAGCAAAGTAATGGGGGGACAGCTACACTCTGGAAACACCATATATTTT

v_call: TRBV6-5
clone_size: few
d_call: TRBD1
j_call: TRBJ2-5
cdr3_aa: CASSETGGGQETQYF
cdr3_nt: TGTGCCAGCAGCGAGACAGGGGGTGGGCAAGAGACCCAGTACTTC

v_call: TRBV5-4
clone_size: .
d_call: TRBD1
j_call: TRBJ1-2
cdr3_aa: CASSLVLQGAGYTF
cdr3_nt: TGTGCCAGCAGCTTGGTTCTGCAGGGGGCAGGCTACACCTTC

v_call: TRBV29-1
clone_size: .
d_call: .
j_call: TRBJ1-2
cdr3_aa: CSVERGEALTF
cdr3_nt: TGCAGCGTTGAGCGGGGCGAGGCTCTGACCTTC

v_call: TRBV19
clone_size: .
d_call: .
j_call: TRBJ1-6
cdr3_aa: CASSPGGRENSPLHF
cdr3_nt: TGTGCCAGTAGTCCCGGGGGGCGAGAGAATTCACCCCTCCACTTT

v_call: TRBV6-5
clone_size: .
d_call: TRBD1
j_call: TRBJ2-1
cdr3_aa: CASNTGGNEQFF
cdr3_nt: TGTGCCAGCAATACAGGGGGCAATGAGCAGTTCTTC

v_call: TRBV19
clone_size: .
d_call: .
j_call: TRBJ1-2
cdr3_aa: CASSPLAGIDYGYTF
cdr3_nt: TGTGCCAGTAGCCCGCTCGCAGGGATAGACTATGGCTACACCTTC

v_call: TRBV19
clone_size: .
d_call: .
j_call: TRBJ2-2
cdr3_aa: CASRPGSVNTGELFF
cdr3_nt: TGTGCCAGTAGACCGGGGTCGGTGAACACCGGGGAGCTGTTTTTT

v_call: TRBV7-9
clone_size: .
d_call: TRBD1
j_call: TRBJ2-6
cdr3_aa: CASSSPGQGAGANVLTF
cdr3_nt: TGTGCCAGCAGTTCCCCGGGACAGGGCGCTGGGGCCAACGTCCTGACTTTC

v_call: TRBV28
clone_size: .
d_call: .
j_call: TRBJ1-1
cdr3_aa: CASRRELMSTEAFF
cdr3_nt: TGTGCCAGCAGGAGAGAACTGATGAGCACTGAAGCTTTCTTT

v_call: TRBV19
clone_size: .
d_call: .
j_call: TRBJ1-5
cdr3_aa: CASSTATSQPQHF
cdr3_nt: TGTGCCAGTAGTACCGCCACAAGTCAGCCCCAGCATTTT

v_call: TRBV19
clone_size: .
d_call: TRBD1
j_call: TRBJ1-2
cdr3_aa: CASSIVDRGDYGYTF
cdr3_nt: TGTGCCAGTAGTATAGTCGACAGGGGCGACTATGGCTACACCTTC

v_call: TRBV19
clone_size: .
d_call: TRBD1
j_call: TRBJ1-2
cdr3_aa: CASSRDSPVYGYTF
cdr3_nt: TGTGCCAGTAGTAGGGACAGCCCCGTCTATGGCTACACCTTC

v_call: TRBV19
clone_size: once
d_call: .
j_call: TRBJ1-1
cdr3_aa: CASSPAGTDGDTEAFF
cdr3_nt: TGTGCCAGTAGCCCGGCGGGTACGGACGGAGACACTGAAGCTTTCTTT

v_call: TRBV6-5
clone_size: .
d_call: .
j_call: TRBJ1-4
cdr3_aa: CASSYAVNEKLFF
cdr3_nt: TGTGCCAGCAGTTACGCGGTGAATGAAAAACTGTTTTTT

v_call: TRBV2
clone_size: .
d_call: .
j_call: TRBJ1-3
cdr3_aa: CAAGERGSGNTIYF
cdr3_nt: TGTGCCGCTGGGGAAAGGGGCTCTGGAAACACCATATATTTT

v_call: TRBV7-7
clone_size: .
d_call: TRBD1
j_call: TRBJ1-5
cdr3_aa: CASSLRDRGSQPQHF
cdr3_nt: TGTGCTAGCAGTCTTCGGGACAGGGGGAGTCAGCCCCAGCATTTT

v_call: TRBV30
clone_size: .
d_call: TRBD1
j_call: TRBJ1-1
cdr3_aa: CACLGQGVVGAFF
cdr3_nt: TGTGCCTGCTTAGGACAGGGGGTTGTGGGAGCTTTCTTT

v_call: TRBV6-6
clone_size: .
d_call: .
j_call: TRBJ2-3
cdr3_aa: CASSYHTDTQYF
cdr3_nt: TGTGCCAGCAGTTACCACACAGATACGCAGTATTTT

v_call: TRBV25-1
clone_size: few
d_call: .
j_call: TRBJ1-2
cdr3_aa: CASSEGRYYGYTF
cdr3_nt: TGTGCCAGCAGTGAGGGCCGCTATTATGGCTACACCTTC

v_call: TRBV14
clone_size: .
d_call: TRBD1
j_call: TRBJ1-6
cdr3_aa: CASSLFIGQGHSPLHF
cdr3_nt: TGTGCCAGCAGCCTCTTTATTGGACAGGGGCATTCACCCCTCCACTTT

v_call: TRBV19
clone_size: .
d_call: .
j_call: TRBJ2-4
cdr3_aa: CASQATSQNIQYF
cdr3_nt: TGTGCCAGCCAAGCGACTAGTCAAAACATTCAGTACTTC

v_call: TRBV28
clone_size: .
d_call: TRBD1
j_call: TRBJ1-5
cdr3_aa: CASSFGDRGSNQPQHF
cdr3_nt: TGTGCCAGCAGTTTTGGGGACAGGGGATCCAATCAGCCCCAGCATTTT

v_call: TRBV27
clone_size: .
d_call: .
j_call: TRBJ1-5
cdr3_aa: CASMSHSGYPQHF
cdr3_nt: TGTGCCAGCATGAGTCATAGCGGATATCCCCAGCATTTT

v_call: TRBV29-1
clone_size: .
d_call: .
j_call: TRBJ2-5
cdr3_aa: CSVGGGTGTYQETQYF
cdr3_nt: TGCAGCGTTGGGGGGGGGACAGGAACGTACCAAGAGACCCAGTACTTC

v_call: TRBV25-1
clone_size: .
d_call: .
j_call: TRBJ1-5
cdr3_aa: CASSEGGGINQPQHF
cdr3_nt: TGTGCCAGCAGTGAGGGCGGGGGTATCAATCAGCCCCAGCATTTT

v_call: TRBV14
clone_size: .
d_call: .
j_call: TRBJ1-4
cdr3_aa: CASSRTAATNEKLFF
cdr3_nt: TGTGCCAGCAGCCGCACAGCGGCAACTAATGAAAAACTGTTTTTT

v_call: TRBV19
clone_size: .
d_call: TRBD1
j_call: TRBJ1-2
cdr3_aa: CASSIGTGDYGYTF
cdr3_nt: TGTGCCAGTAGTATCGGGACAGGGGACTATGGCTACACCTTC

v_call: TRBV28
clone_size: .
d_call: .
j_call: TRBJ1-1
cdr3_aa: CASRGTGVEAFF
cdr3_nt: TGTGCCAGCAGGGGGACGGGGGTTGAAGCTTTCTTT

v_call: TRBV5-6
clone_size: .
d_call: TRBD1
j_call: TRBJ2-7
cdr3_aa: CASNSWTGTGEQYF
cdr3_nt: TGTGCCAGCAACTCTTGGACAGGGACGGGCGAGCAGTACTTC

v_call: TRBV19
clone_size: .
d_call: .
j_call: TRBJ2-7
cdr3_aa: CASSIDRATFYEQYF
cdr3_nt: TGTGCCAGTAGTATCGACAGAGCGACCTTTTACGAGCAGTACTTC

v_call: TRBV15
clone_size: .
d_call: .
j_call: TRBJ1-3
cdr3_aa: CATSRDVTGQGNTIYF
cdr3_nt: TGTGCCACCAGCAGAGATGTAACGGGTCAAGGAAACACCATATATTTT

v_call: TRBV28
clone_size: .
d_call: TRBD2
j_call: TRBJ2-7
cdr3_aa: CASRERLAGFYEQYF
cdr3_nt: TGTGCCAGCAGAGAAAGACTAGCGGGTTTCTACGAGCAGTACTTC

v_call: TRBV7-2
clone_size: .
d_call: TRBD1
j_call: TRBJ1-6
cdr3_aa: CASSVTPGTGINSPLHF
cdr3_nt: TGTGCCAGCAGCGTAACGCCCGGGACAGGAATAAATTCACCCCTCCACTTT

v_call: TRBV19
clone_size: .
d_call: .
j_call: TRBJ2-1
cdr3_aa: CASEGRGTAYNEQFF
cdr3_nt: TGTGCCAGTGAGGGAAGGGGGACGGCCTACAATGAGCAGTTCTTC

v_call: TRBV6-2/TRBV6-3
clone_size: .
d_call: TRBD2
j_call: TRBJ2-1
cdr3_aa: CASSYQGLAGVNEQFF
cdr3_nt: TGTGCCAGCAGTTACCAAGGACTAGCGGGAGTGAATGAGCAGTTCTTC

v_call: TRBV2
clone_size: few
d_call: .
j_call: TRBJ2-6
cdr3_aa: CASTRLTGANVLTF
cdr3_nt: TGTGCCAGCACCCGACTAACCGGGGCCAACGTCCTGACTTTC

v_call: TRBV9
clone_size: .
d_call: TRBD2
j_call: TRBJ2-3
cdr3_aa: CASSVVSRTSEVDTQYF
cdr3_nt: TGTGCCAGCAGCGTAGTGTCGCGGACTAGCGAGGTGGATACGCAGTATTTT

v_call: TRBV9
clone_size: .
d_call: TRBD2
j_call: TRBJ2-7
cdr3_aa: CASSVGGRDEQYF
cdr3_nt: TGTGCCAGCAGCGTCGGCGGGAGGGACGAGCAGTACTTC

v_call: TRBV7-2
clone_size: .
d_call: .
j_call: TRBJ1-1
cdr3_aa: CASSRFYMNTEAFF
cdr3_nt: TGTGCCAGCAGCCGCTTTTACATGAACACTGAAGCTTTCTTT

v_call: TRBV19
clone_size: .
d_call: .
j_call: TRBJ2-1
cdr3_aa: CATAVLVLGLTGGGSYNEQFF
cdr3_nt: TGTGCCACAGCCGTCTTAGTACTCGGGCTAACAGGCGGTGGCTCCTACAATGAGCAGTTCTTC

v_call: TRBV7-8
clone_size: few
d_call: TRBD1
j_call: TRBJ2-2
cdr3_aa: CASSLGWGQGAAGNTGELFF
cdr3_nt: TGTGCCAGCAGCTTAGGCTGGGGACAGGGGGCAGCGGGGAACACCGGGGAGCTGTTTTTT

v_call: TRBV28
clone_size: once
d_call: .
j_call: TRBJ2-7
cdr3_aa: CASSSVGGGSSYEQYF
cdr3_nt: TGTGCCAGCAGTTCTGTCGGAGGGGGCAGCTCCTACGAGCAGTACTTC

v_call: TRBV30
clone_size: many
d_call: .
j_call: TRBJ1-6
cdr3_aa: CAWSASGSPLHF
cdr3_nt: TGTGCCTGGAGTGCCTCGGGGTCACCCCTCCACTTT

v_call: TRBV19
clone_size: .
d_call: .
j_call: TRBJ2-7
cdr3_aa: CASSIKQSSYEQYF
cdr3_nt: TGTGCCAGTAGTATAAAACAGAGCTCCTACGAGCAGTACTTC

v_call: TRBV11-2
clone_size: .
d_call: .
j_call: TRBJ1-1
cdr3_aa: CASSLDRLTEAFF
cdr3_nt: TGTGCCAGCAGCTTAGATCGACTGACTGAAGCTTTCTTT

v_call: TRBV10-3
clone_size: .
d_call: TRBD1
j_call: TRBJ1-1
cdr3_aa: CAISDPGQGDTEAFF
cdr3_nt: TGTGCCATCAGTGACCCCGGACAGGGGGATACTGAAGCTTTCTTT